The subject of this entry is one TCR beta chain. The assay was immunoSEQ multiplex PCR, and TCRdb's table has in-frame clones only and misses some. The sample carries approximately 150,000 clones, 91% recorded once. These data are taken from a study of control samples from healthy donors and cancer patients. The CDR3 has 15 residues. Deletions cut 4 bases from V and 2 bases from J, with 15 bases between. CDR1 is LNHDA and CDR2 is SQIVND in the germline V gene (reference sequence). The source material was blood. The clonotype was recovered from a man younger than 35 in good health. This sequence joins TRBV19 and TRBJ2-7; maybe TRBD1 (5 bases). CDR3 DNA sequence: TGTGCCAGTAGTAACCCCCTCAGGGATCCCTACGAGCAGTACTTC. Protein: CASSNPLRDPYEQYF.